The 19 T cell receptor beta chains in this list originate from one sample, sequenced in a study of PD-L1 blockade in urothelial cancer. Measured with immunoSEQ multiplex PCR; TCRdb has only the in-frame clones, and not every one. The sample lists approximately 79,000 clones, just under 85% seen once, with roughly 6.6% in the top ten. Described time point: pretreatment peripheral blood. The sample in question was PBMCs, obtained around atezolizumab (anti-PD-L1) treatment. The origin of the receptors is a man aged 40-49 years with urothelial cancer.

The rearrangement joins TRBV30 to TRBJ2-3; D is unclear. Trimming took off 4 bases at V and 3 bases at J, with 8 bases between the two ends. This CDR3 has 12 amino acids. Looked up from germline, CDR1 is GTSNPN and CDR2 is SVGIG (reference sequence). CDR3 DNA: TGTGCCTGGATCGAGAGGACAGATACGCAGTATTTT. Its protein is CAWIERTDTQYF.

CDR3 residues: CSGSEGQPQHF. The CDR3 DNA is TGCAGTGGAAGTGAGGGTCAGCCCCAGCATTTT. The rearrangement uses TRBV20-1 and TRBJ1-5; the D is unclear. CDR3 size: 11 residues. The germline V and J ends were trimmed by 7 bases and 6 bases, with 10 bases remaining between them. The germline gives CDR1 DFQATT, CDR2 SNEGSKA (reference sequence).

CDR3 nucleotides: TGTGCCAGCAGCATTGTAGTGGCGAAGGGTGGGGGGAGGAACACTGAAGCTTTCTTT. Protein: CASSIVVAKGGGRNTEAFF. V usage is TRBV21-1 and J usage is TRBJ1-1. TRBV21-1 is annotated as a pseudogene. The CDR3 extends over 19 amino acids.

The gene calls are TRBV28 and TRBJ2-3; D possibly corresponds to TRBD1 (6 bases). Germline CDR1 and CDR2: MDHEN and SYDVKM. CDR3 length: 16 residues. V dropped 5 bases and J dropped 2 bases, with 17 bases sitting between them. CDR3 region: CASSLPGDRYTDTQYF. DNA of the CDR3: TGTGCCAGCAGTCTGCCAGGGGATCGGTACACAGATACGCAGTATTTT.

The genes are TRBV7-3 and TRBJ2-2, with D perhaps TRBD2 (6 bases). Germline assignment: CDR1 SGHTA and CDR2 FQGTGA. V was cut by 4 bases and J by 4 bases, with 16 bases left in between. The CDR3 has 16 amino acids. The CDR3 coding sequence is TGTGCCAGCAGCTCTTCAGGGCTAGCGACCACCGGGGAGCTGTTTTTT. Translated, it gives CASSSSGLATTGELFF.

The gene calls are TRBV20-1 and TRBJ1-2; D is ambiguous. Germline values: CDR1 DFQATT, CDR2 SNEGSKA (reference sequence). The ends were cut back, 0 bases at V and 11 bases at J, with 10 bases in the middle. CDR3 length: 11 residues. The CDR3, as DNA: TGCAGTGCTAGAGATTCCCGGAGATACACCTTC. This codes for CSARDSRRYTF.

This clone was observed once. The chain employs TRBV11-3 and TRBJ2-2, with no clear D. V lost 4 bases and J 4 bases, leaving 10 bases between the germline ends. In germline, CDR1 is SGHNT, CDR2 YENEEA. CDR3 length: 14 amino acids. CDR3 sequence reads: CASSSRRGTGELFF. The CDR3 DNA follows: TGTGCCAGCAGCTCCCGACGCGGCACCGGGGAGCTGTTTTTT. The complete variable domain, with remaining parts taken from reference TRBV11-3 and TRBJ2-2, reads EAGVVQSPRYKIIEKKQPVAFWCNPISGHNTLYWYLQNLGQGPELLIRYENEEAVDDSQLPKDRFSAERLKGVDSTLKIQPAELGDSAVYLCASSSRRGTGELFFGEGSRLTVL.

The chain joins TRBV7-2 to TRBJ2-1, with 8 bases matching TRBD1. Germline assignment: CDR1 SGHTA and CDR2 FQGNSA. The CDR3 totals 15 residues. V shed 5 bases, J shed 4 bases, and the junction held 7 bases outside the gene matches. The CDR3 bases are TGTGCCAGCAGCAGTGGACAGGGCCTTTACAATGAGCAGTTCTTC. Translating it yields CASSSGQGLYNEQFF.

For this clone: At one of its ends the junction is not consistent with the germline gene, which may arise from a read error. The chain has TRBV5-6 and TRBJ2-3; 9 nucleotides align to TRBD2. Germline V gene sequence: CDR1 SGHDT, CDR2 YYEEEE. The CDR3 runs to 19 residues. CDR3 in amino acids: CASSLLSDWREGGTDTQYF. Here the CDR3 DNA reads TGTGCCAGCAGCTTGCTTTCCGACTGGCGGGAGGGGGGCACTGATACGCAGTATTTT.

V is TRBV9 and J is TRBJ2-7; 11 bases map to TRBD1. Germline CDR1 and CDR2: SGDLS and YYNGEE. The trim removed 4 bases at V and 4 bases at J, leaving 4 bases unmatched. The CDR3 runs 14 residues. As DNA, the CDR3 is TGTGCCAGCAGCCGAGGGACAGGGGGTTACGAGCAGTACTTC. It translates to CASSRGTGGYEQYF.

This rearrangement joins TRBV18 to TRBJ1-1; 9 nucleotides align to TRBD1. The germline gives CDR1 KGHSH, CDR2 LQKENI. CDR3 length: 15 amino acids. V trimming: 3 bases; J trimming: 4 bases; junction bases outside the gene matches: 6. CDR3 residues: CASSPRATGGTEAFF. The CDR3 DNA sequence: TGTGCCAGCTCACCTCGGGCGACAGGGGGCACTGAAGCTTTCTTT.

The rearrangement joins TRBV21-1 to TRBJ2-7; the table's D call of TRBD2 was not tested on the DNA. TRBV21-1 is shown as a pseudogene. The CDR3 spans 17 residues. DNA for the CDR3: TGTGCCAGCAGCAAAGCGCGGGGGCTAGCGGACTCCTACGAGCAGTACTTC. It translates to CASSKARGLADSYEQYF.

This clone was seen a few times. The chain recombines TRBV9 with TRBJ1-1, with a weak D call TRBD1 (6 bases). The CDR3 is made up of 18 amino acids. Trimming cost V 4 bases and J 0 bases, with 22 bases left between them. Looked up from germline, CDR1 is SGDLS and CDR2 is YYNGEE. The CDR3 is CASSPGTRGKEMNTEAFF. The CDR3 region has the DNA TGTGCCAGCAGCCCCGGCACCAGGGGAAAAGAAATGAACACTGAAGCTTTCTTT. The full variable domain, completed using reference TRBV9 and TRBJ1-1, is DSGVTQTPKHLITATGQRVTLRCSPRSGDLSVYWYQQSLDQGLQFLIQYYNGEERAKGNILERFSAQQFPDLHSELNLSSLELGDSALYFCASSPGTRGKEMNTEAFFGQGTRLTVV.

This chain links TRBV29-1 with TRBJ2-7; D perhaps matches TRBD1 (5 bases). Per the germline V gene, CDR1 is SQVTM and CDR2 is ANQGSEA. The CDR3 is 13 residues long. The V end was cut by 6 bases, the J end by 7 bases, with 19 bases between. The CDR3 loop is CSVGPLGPFEQYF. The CDR3 DNA is TGCAGCGTGGGGCCCTTAGGACCTTTTGAGCAGTACTTC.

The rearrangement uses TRBV5-1 and TRBJ1-2; D call uncertain. With 6 bases removed from V and 1 base from J, the gap between germline ends came to 7 bases. CDR1 and CDR2 from the germline V gene are SGHRS and YFSETQ. This CDR3 comprises 12 residues. Written as DNA, the CDR3 is TGCGCCAGCAAGGAGGGTAACTATGGCTACACCTTC. Protein: CASKEGNYGYTF.

This chain connects TRBV4-2 to TRBJ1-4; D uncertain. Germline CDR1 is LGHNA and CDR2 is YNFKEQ. This CDR3 is 15 amino acids long. Trimming stripped 3 bases from V and 7 bases from J, with 15 bases between. The CDR3 protein is CASSQQATDVEKLFF. The CDR3 DNA is TGTGCCAGCAGCCAGCAGGCTACCGATGTTGAAAAACTGTTTTTT.

DNA for the CDR3: TGTGCCAGCGGACAGGGCATGTACGAGCAGTACTTC. Its protein is CASGQGMYEQYF. The chain employs TRBV2 and TRBJ2-7; TRBD1 matches at 8 bases. With V trimmed by 8 bases and J by 4 bases, 4 bases remained unmatched. Germline assignment: CDR1 SNHLY and CDR2 FYNNEI. This CDR3 is built from 12 residues.

This chain joins TRBV2 and TRBJ2-5; 7 bases are shared with TRBD1. Trimming at V came to 4 bases and at J to 4 bases, leaving 9 bases not matched to a gene. Germline V gene lookup returns CDR1 SNHLY and CDR2 FYNNEI. The length of the CDR3 is 15 residues. The CDR3 region is CASSGTGARGETQYF. The CDR3 DNA sequence: TGTGCCAGCAGTGGCACAGGGGCGAGGGGAGAGACCCAGTACTTC.

CDR3 protein: CASSSSGRATDTQYF. CDR3 in DNA: TGTGCCAGCAGTTCGAGCGGGAGGGCCACAGATACGCAGTATTTT. V usage is TRBV27 and J usage is TRBJ2-3, with 10 bases lining up with TRBD2. The CDR3 consists of 15 residues. Germline CDR1 is MNHEY and CDR2 is SMNVEV (reference sequence). V dropped 4 bases and J dropped 2; count of bases not matched to a gene: 3.